This T cell receptor (beta chain) was recovered during a study of T cell repertoires in cytomegalovirus infection. Background on the study: TCR beta signatures that were public indicated CMV infection and matching HLA type.

CDR1 and CDR2 from the germline V gene are MGHRA and YSYEKL. Unmatched junction bases numbered 9, after V lost 1 base and J lost 1 base. CDR3 length: 19 residues. General study points: Identification of carriers of CMV plus the relevant HLA was performed using cumulative public TCR beta family frequency. Predominance within the ex vivo response was attributable to HLA-C-restricted CMV-specific TCR beta clonotypes.

Each CDR3 protein gets one entry after TCRdb re-called the reads with MiXCR. The sample consists of about 320,000 distinct CDR3 sequences, 8% to 10% of them appearing once. Note on this clonotype: Antigen unknown.

This chain links TRBV4-1 with TRBJ1-4; 10 nucleotides agree with TRBD1. The sequence was collected from a human donor in good health (CMV status not recorded). Some clones in this sample may be carry-over from other donors' samples. Sequenced sample: PBMCs. The CDR3 coding sequence is TGCGCCAGCAGCCAAGGATGCCTAGGGACAGGGGAAACTAATGAAAAACTGTTTTTT. This translates into CASSQGCLGTGETNEKLFF.